Sequencing of this T cell receptor (beta chain) was carried out in a study of OX40 agonist ivuxolimab in advanced cancers. Clones were read by immunoSEQ multiplex PCR, and TCRdb kept only the in-frame ones, dropping some. The sample shows over 25,000 clones, more than 75% of them seen only once. General observations from the study: Certain nonresponding patients likewise had low normalized T-cell clonal expansion.

Per the germline V gene, CDR1 is MNHNY and CDR2 is SVGAGI (reference sequence). This CDR3 contains 14 residues. V lost 2 bases, J lost 8 bases, and 13 bases lay in between. This clone has a handful of counts. Antigen: not known. The sample here was CD4+ or CD8+ T cells sorted from blood, taken in a trial of the OX40 agonist ivuxolimab. The V call is TRBV6-6, the J call TRBJ2-1; D ambiguous. This receptor was taken from an adult with an advanced solid tumor such as melanoma, head and neck, liver or kidney cancer. CDR3 sequence reads: CASSYNAASDEQFF. The CDR3 DNA reads TGTGCCAGCAGTTACAACGCGGCCAGCGATGAGCAGTTCTTC.